This T cell receptor (beta chain) was recorded in a study of shared clonotypes between healthy human individuals. About the research overall: A few men and two women, aged 18 to 49, were donors.

Study findings and constraints: Richness estimates generally favored naive over memory subsets.

The naive CD8 subset, CD45RO-negative cells positively selected for CCR7, excluded terminally differentiated effector memory CD45RA+ cells. V lost 0 bases, J lost 5 bases, and 9 bases stayed unmatched. Germline V gene lookup returns CDR1 SGHVS and CDR2 FNYEAQ. The length of the CDR3 is 16 residues. Only in-frame clones appear in the TCRdb table, and some are missing; sequencing was by immunoSEQ multiplex PCR. The sample records nearly 2 million clones, about 95% being singletons. On this clone itself: Its specificity is unknown.

V gene TRBV7-6 combines with J gene TRBJ1-1; 7 bases are shared with TRBD1. This clonotype originated in a man aged 18-30 years in good health. The sequenced sample was naive CD8+ T cells sorted from blood. For the CDR3, the DNA is TGTGCCAGCAGCTTAGCTCGACAGGGAGTGAGGACTGAAGCTTTCTTT. Amino acid sequence: CASSLARQGVRTEAFF.